This T cell receptor beta chain was sequenced in a study of identical twins. CDR3 length: 14 amino acids. Deletions cut 4 bases from V and 5 bases from J, with 12 bases between. Germline V lookup: CDR1 SGHVS, CDR2 FQNEAQ. One entry per CDR3 protein results from TCRdb running MiXCR on the 5' RACE reads. The sample carries hundreds of thousands of distinct CDR3 sequences, 12% recorded once. This sample was shared with a second study, whose subject was yellow fever vaccine responses in identical twins. As that report states: Twins' vaccine T cell responses reportedly seemed partly convergent and partly personalized.

The sequenced material came from PBMCs. This chain uses TRBV7-8 with TRBJ2-1, with D perhaps matching TRBD1 or TRBD2 (5 bases each). This clonotype was obtained from a woman between 18 and 29 years old in good health. The DNA for the CDR3 is TGTGCCAGCAGCTACCGGGACCTTAACAATGAGCAGTTCTTC. It codes for CASSYRDLNNEQFF.